The clone carrying this T cell receptor (beta chain) was seen at least ten times. Its cognate antigen is unknown. Primers used in a second PCR of about 6 to 12 cycles were a sample-barcoded 5' primer and a J-beta primer mix. Paired-end reads containing CDR3 totaled no fewer than 2.5 million for each sample. TCRdb independently ran MiXCR on the 5' RACE reads; one entry per CDR3 protein. The data show about 1.6 million distinct CDR3 sequences, roughly 30% seen once. These data belong to a study of blood T cells in healthy people across ages. Background on the study: Through template switching, about one barcoded beta molecule was captured per two T cells, as measured in model experiments. Findings and caveats of the study: Both naive CD4+ cell counts and diversity were greater in long-lived donors than in aged donors.

The CDR3 contains 12 residues. With 6 bases removed from V and 5 bases from J, the gap between germline ends came to 10 bases. Germline CDR1 and CDR2: ENHRY and SYGVKD. Sequenced: blood. The chain joins TRBV10-3 to TRBJ2-5; no clear D gene. The sequence came from a woman in her 30s in good health. The CDR3 bases are TGTGCCATCAGCCAAAAGGACGAGACCCAGTACTTC. The encoded protein is CAISQKDETQYF.